This T cell receptor (beta chain) was captured by sequencing in a study of early stage breast cancer tumors. Repertoires were generated with immunoSEQ multiplex PCR, while TCRdb's copy carries only in-frame clones and drops some. The sample comprises a few thousand clones, roughly 64% of which are singletons, and about 28% rests with the top ten. V was clipped by 5 bases and J by 4 bases; unmatched bases: 4. The CDR3 runs to 14 residues. CDR1 MRHNA and CDR2 SNTAGT come from the germline V gene. The V and J genes are TRBV6-4 and TRBJ1-1, with 10 bases fitting TRBD1. Material for sequencing was normal breast tissue next to the tumor. The TCR originated in a person aged 55-75 years with breast cancer. CDR3 residues: CASSPTGGGTEAFF. The CDR3 DNA follows: TGTGCCAGCAGTCCGACAGGGGGCGGCACTGAAGCTTTCTTT.